The 8 T cell receptor beta chains below come from one sample, sequenced in a study of T cells in Graves' hyperthyroidism and ophthalmopathy. TCR beta CDR3 regions were amplified from RNA transcripts. First-round RT-PCR of the TCR CDR3 relied on the HTBI primer set. One entry per CDR3 protein, called by TCRdb with MiXCR from the multiplex PCR reads. The repertoire holds about 600,000 distinct CDR3 sequences, about 16% seen once, with roughly 3% in the top ten. Sequenced material: blood. Source of these receptors: a middle-aged woman with Graves' ophthalmopathy.

This clonotype appeared many times. The CDR3 region has the DNA TGTGCCTGGAGTACACGACAAATCCAAGAGACCCAGTACTTC. It is translated as CAWSTRQIQETQYF. The chain has TRBV30 and TRBJ2-5, with D unclear. CDR1 is GTSNPN and CDR2 is SVGIG in the germline V gene (reference sequence). The CDR3 contains 14 residues. V lost 2 bases and J lost 1, with 11 bases in between. The variable domain in full, with the rest retrieved from reference TRBV30 and TRBJ2-5, is SQTIHQWPATLVQPVGSPLSLECTVEGTSNPNLYWYRQAAGRGLQLLFYSVGIGQISSEVPQNLSASRPQDRQFILSSKKLLLSDSGFYLCAWSTRQIQETQYFGPGTRLLVL.

This chain uses TRBV6-5 with TRBJ2-1, with D tentatively TRBD2 (5 bases). The CDR3 runs 15 residues. V was shortened by 2 bases and J by 8 bases, with 16 bases between the two germline ends. Per germline, CDR1 MNHEY and CDR2 SVGAGI. The CDR3 DNA reads TGTGCCAGCAGTTACCCGTCGGGATTTTGGGATGAGCAGTTCTTC. Translated: CASSYPSGFWDEQFF.

This clonotype was counted between two and nine times. This chain joins TRBV10-3 and TRBJ2-1, with D uncertain. Germline loops: CDR1 ENHRY, CDR2 SYGVKD. This CDR3 is built from 13 residues. Between the trimmed V and J ends, which lost 2 bases and 2 bases, there was a span of 4 bases. In DNA, the CDR3 is TGTGCCATCAGTGAGAGGACCTACAATGAGCAGTTCTTC. Translating gives CAISERTYNEQFF.

This clonotype came up many times. J is TRBJ2-2 and V is TRBV20-1, with 7 positions matching TRBD2. Germline lookup yields CDR1 DFQATT and CDR2 SNEGSKA (reference sequence). The junction had 4 bases not matched to a gene; V was cut back by 0 bases and J by 6 bases. The CDR3 has 14 residues. Written as DNA, the CDR3 is TGCAGTGCTAGAGAGGGAGGGGCGGCCGGGGAGCTGTTTTTT. It specifies CSAREGGAAGELFF.

CDR3 bases: TGTGCCAGTAGTATGACAGGCTACACTGAAGCTTTCTTT. Encoded protein: CASSMTGYTEAFF. J is TRBJ1-1 and V is TRBV19; possible D gene TRBD1, 6 bases. V lost 3 bases, J lost 3 bases, and 8 bases lay in between. Germline V gene sequence: CDR1 LNHDA, CDR2 SQIVND (reference sequence). The CDR3 runs to 13 residues.

This clonotype was observed a handful of times. The chain uses TRBV20-1 and TRBJ1-2; D is possibly TRBD1 (5 bases). The CDR3 spans 12 residues. Per germline, CDR1 DFQATT and CDR2 SNEGSKA (reference sequence). The V and J ends lost 6 bases and 1 base respectively, with 9 bases between them. The CDR3 region has the DNA TGCAGTGCCCCGACAGATAACTATGGCTACACCTTC. It is translated as CSAPTDNYGYTF.

The rearrangement links TRBV7-9 to TRBJ2-2; 7 nucleotides align to TRBD2. The CDR3 sequence is 18 residues long. Germline CDR1 is SEHNR and CDR2 is FQNEAQ (reference sequence). J gave up 1 base and V 1 base, and 9 bases lay outside the gene matches. The CDR3 nucleotides are TGTGCCAGCAGCTTAGAGGGCGGGGGACGGTTGAACACCGGGGAGCTGTTTTTT. This encodes CASSLEGGGRLNTGELFF.

This clonotype was seen only a few times. J is TRBJ2-2 and V is TRBV28; D is unresolved. Trimming left V 6 bases short and J 8 bases short, with 10 bases between. This CDR3 is built from 12 residues. From germline, CDR1 is MDHEN and CDR2 SYDVKM. CDR3 loop: CASRSPPGELFF. The CDR3 bases are TGTGCCAGCAGGTCCCCCCCGGGGGAGCTGTTTTTT.